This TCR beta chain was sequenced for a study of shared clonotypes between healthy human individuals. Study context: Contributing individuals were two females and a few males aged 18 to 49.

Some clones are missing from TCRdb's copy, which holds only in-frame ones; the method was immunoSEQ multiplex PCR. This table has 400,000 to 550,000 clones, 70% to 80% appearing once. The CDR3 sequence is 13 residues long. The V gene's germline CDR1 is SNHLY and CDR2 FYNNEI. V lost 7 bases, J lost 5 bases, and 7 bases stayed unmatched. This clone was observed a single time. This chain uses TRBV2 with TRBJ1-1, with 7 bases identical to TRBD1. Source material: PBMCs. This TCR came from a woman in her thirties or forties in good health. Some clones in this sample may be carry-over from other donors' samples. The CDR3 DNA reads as TGTGCCAGCAATGGCGACAGGGAAACTGAAGCTTTCTTT. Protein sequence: CASNGDRETEAFF.